A single sample is the source of the 15 T cell receptor beta chains below, sequenced in a study of shared clonotypes between healthy human individuals. The assay was immunoSEQ multiplex PCR, and TCRdb's table has in-frame clones only and misses some. The table includes some 690,000 clones, roughly 91% detected once. Sequencing used memory CD8+ T cells from PBMCs. Subset here: CD45RO+ cells pooled with CCR7-negative TemRA cells. The receptors here all came from a young man in good health. Some clones in this sample may be carry-over from other donors' samples.

The gene calls are TRBV15 and TRBJ2-1; possibly TRBD2 for D (5 bases). Germline V lookup: CDR1 LNHNV, CDR2 YYDKDF (reference sequence). This CDR3 spans 13 amino acids. Trimming stripped 5 bases from V and 7 bases from J, with 12 bases between. Here the CDR3 reads CATSSRTGNEQFF. In DNA form, the CDR3 reads TGTGCCACCAGCTCCCGGACGGGGAATGAGCAGTTCTTC.

As DNA, the CDR3 is TGTGCCAGCAGCTTAGAGGACAGGGTCCGGTCGAACACTGAAGCTTTCTTT. Amino acid sequence: CASSLEDRVRSNTEAFF. The chain employs TRBV7-9 and TRBJ1-1; 8 bases line up with TRBD1. CDR1 is SEHNR, CDR2 FQNEAQ, per germline (reference sequence). The CDR3 has 17 residues. V gave up 1 base and J gave up 1 base; unmatched junction bases: 8.

This clone was detected once. In the same sample, other DNA sequences code for this CDR3. The chain is built from TRBV4-3 and TRBJ2-5, with no clear D. Germline CDR1 and CDR2: LGHNA and YSLEER. V was cut by 1 base and J by 5 bases, with 14 bases left in between. The length of the CDR3 is 15 residues. The CDR3 protein is CASSQGGLLGETQYF. DNA for the CDR3: TGCGCCAGCAGCCAAGGGGGTCTCCTCGGGGAGACCCAGTACTTC.

The V gene is TRBV27, the J gene TRBJ2-7; no reliable D call. This CDR3 spans 13 amino acids. V lost 3 bases, J lost 2 bases, and 8 bases lay in between. The germline gives CDR1 MNHEY, CDR2 SMNVEV (reference sequence). The CDR3 here is CASSFSLAYEQYF. CDR3 DNA: TGTGCCAGCAGTTTCAGCCTAGCCTACGAGCAGTACTTC.

This chain links TRBV28 with TRBJ2-1, with D unresolved. The V end lost 2 bases, the J end lost 8 bases, and 13 bases lay between the germline ends. CDR3 size: 14 residues. Germline CDR1 is MDHEN and CDR2 is SYDVKM. The CDR3: CASSLRASKDEQFF. In nucleotides, the CDR3 is TGTGCCAGCAGTTTAAGGGCTAGTAAAGATGAGCAGTTCTTC.

The J gene is TRBJ2-1, the V gene TRBV11-2, with 12 bases aligning to TRBD2. This CDR3 has 16 amino acids. J lost 2 bases, V lost 5 bases, and 4 bases had no gene match. Germline values: CDR1 SGHAT, CDR2 FQNNGV. The CDR3 loop reads CASSRLAGVPYNEQFF. The DNA for the CDR3 is TGTGCCAGCAGCCGACTAGCGGGGGTCCCCTACAATGAGCAGTTCTTC.

V gene TRBV7-3 combines with J gene TRBJ2-1; either TRBD1 or TRBD2 may fit D (5 bases each). The CDR3 is 15 amino acids. Trimming removed 2 bases at V and 0 bases at J, with 8 bases between. Germline CDR1 and CDR2: SGHTA and FQGTGA. CDR3 in DNA: TGTGCCAGCAGCTTAGACGGGACCTCCTACAATGAGCAGTTCTTC. It is translated as CASSLDGTSYNEQFF.

The rearrangement uses TRBV4-3 and TRBJ1-5; D gene ambiguous. Germline loops: CDR1 LGHNA, CDR2 YSLEER. This CDR3 comprises 17 residues. Trimming cost V 0 bases and J 3 bases, with 15 bases left between them. CDR3 residues: CASSQDLGRRVNQPQHF. The CDR3 DNA follows: TGCGCCAGCAGCCAAGATCTAGGGCGCAGAGTCAATCAGCCCCAGCATTTT.

V and J are TRBV7-2 and TRBJ2-1; 10 nucleotides align to TRBD2. Germline V CDR1 and CDR2: SGHTA, FQGNSA. Germline trimming cut 4 bases from V and 3 bases from J; bases unmatched to any gene: 6. The CDR3 has 16 residues. This CDR3 is CASSSIAGGVYNEQFF. CDR3 sequence (DNA): TGTGCCAGCAGCTCTATAGCGGGAGGAGTCTACAATGAGCAGTTCTTC.

V gene TRBV9 combines with J gene TRBJ2-5; 8 bases align to TRBD1. Germline CDR1 reads SGDLS; CDR2 reads YYNGEE. The CDR3 is 15 amino acids. V shed 4 bases, J shed 1 base, and the junction held 6 bases outside the gene matches. DNA for the CDR3: TGTGCCAGCAGCCCAGGACAGGGTAGCCAAGAGACCCAGTACTTC. Residues: CASSPGQGSQETQYF.

The chain employs TRBV9 and TRBJ2-1; tentatively, D is TRBD2 (5 bases). The CDR3 sequence is 15 residues long. In germline, CDR1 is SGDLS, CDR2 YYNGEE. Deletions cut 0 bases from V and 7 bases from J, with 14 bases between. CDR3 residues: CASSVVGEHGNEQFF. CDR3 bases: TGTGCCAGCAGCGTAGTCGGGGAGCACGGGAATGAGCAGTTCTTC.

The chain employs TRBV11-3 and TRBJ2-1; the match to TRBD2 covers 10 bases. The CDR3 sequence is 14 residues long. J was trimmed by 9 bases and V by 2 bases; bases with no gene match: 4. The germline gives CDR1 SGHNT, CDR2 YENEEA. The CDR3 DNA follows: TGTGCCAGCAGCTTACTAGCGGGAGATACTGAGCAGTTCTTC. Amino acid sequence: CASSLLAGDTEQFF.

This clone appeared once. The rearrangement uses TRBV7-9 and TRBJ1-1; D remains unclear. This CDR3 region has 13 residues. The germline V gene has CDR1 SEHNR and CDR2 FQNEAQ (reference sequence). The germline V and J ends were trimmed by 5 bases and 3 bases, with 10 bases remaining between them. For the CDR3, the DNA is TGTGCCAGCAGCCCTCCGGGAGACACTGAAGCTTTCTTT. It yields the protein CASSPPGDTEAFF.

The gene calls are TRBV6-5 and TRBJ2-7; D possibly corresponds to TRBD2 (5 bases). V was trimmed by 0 bases and J by 6 bases, leaving 18 bases between them. Germline values: CDR1 MNHEY, CDR2 SVGAGI. This CDR3 region has 16 residues. CDR3 amino acids: CASSYSKAGGRVEQYF. CDR3 DNA: TGTGCCAGCAGTTACTCGAAGGCCGGAGGAAGGGTCGAGCAGTACTTC.

The chain uses TRBV9 and TRBJ1-2; TRBD1 is a possible D gene (6 bases). V was shortened by 5 bases and J by 6 bases, with 23 bases between the two germline ends. Germline V lookup: CDR1 SGDLS, CDR2 YYNGEE. The CDR3 sequence is 16 residues long. The CDR3 sequence: CASRAGTRASPDGYTF. In DNA form, the CDR3 reads TGTGCCAGCAGAGCCGGGACAAGAGCATCTCCTGATGGCTACACCTTC.